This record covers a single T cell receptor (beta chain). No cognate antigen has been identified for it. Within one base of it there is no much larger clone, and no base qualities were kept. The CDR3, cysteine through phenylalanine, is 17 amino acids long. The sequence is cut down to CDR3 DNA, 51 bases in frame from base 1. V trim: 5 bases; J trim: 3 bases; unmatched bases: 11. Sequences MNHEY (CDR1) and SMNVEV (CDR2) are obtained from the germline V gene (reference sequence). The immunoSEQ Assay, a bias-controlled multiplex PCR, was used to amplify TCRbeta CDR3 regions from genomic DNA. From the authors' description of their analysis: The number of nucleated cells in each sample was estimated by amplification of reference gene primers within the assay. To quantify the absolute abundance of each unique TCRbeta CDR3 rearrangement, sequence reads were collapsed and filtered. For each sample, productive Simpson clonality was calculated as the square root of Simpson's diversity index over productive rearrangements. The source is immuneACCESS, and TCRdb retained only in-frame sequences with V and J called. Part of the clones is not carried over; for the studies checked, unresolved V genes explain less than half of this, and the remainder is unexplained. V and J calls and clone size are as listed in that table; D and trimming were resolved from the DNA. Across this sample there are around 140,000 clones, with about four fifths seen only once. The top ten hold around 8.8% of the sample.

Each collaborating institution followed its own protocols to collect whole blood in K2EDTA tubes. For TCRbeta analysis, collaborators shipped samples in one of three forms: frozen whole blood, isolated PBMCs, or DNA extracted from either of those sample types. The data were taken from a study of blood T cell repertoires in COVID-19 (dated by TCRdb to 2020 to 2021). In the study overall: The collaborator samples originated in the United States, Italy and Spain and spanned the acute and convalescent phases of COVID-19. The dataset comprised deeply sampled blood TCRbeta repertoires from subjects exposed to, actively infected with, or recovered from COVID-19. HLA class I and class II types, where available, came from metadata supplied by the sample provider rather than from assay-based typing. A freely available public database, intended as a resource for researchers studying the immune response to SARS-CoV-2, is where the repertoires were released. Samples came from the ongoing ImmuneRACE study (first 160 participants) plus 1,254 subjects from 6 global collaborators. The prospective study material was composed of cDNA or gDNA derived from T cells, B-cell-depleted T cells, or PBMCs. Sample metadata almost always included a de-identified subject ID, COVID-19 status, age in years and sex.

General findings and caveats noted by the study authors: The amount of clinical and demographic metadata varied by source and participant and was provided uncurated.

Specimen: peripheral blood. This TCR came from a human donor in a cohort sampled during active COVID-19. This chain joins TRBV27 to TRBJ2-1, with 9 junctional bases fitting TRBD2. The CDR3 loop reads CASSTSGYPIDYNEQFF. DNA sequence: TGTGCCAGCAGTACTAGCGGGTACCCAATCGACTACAATGAGCAGTTCTTC.